The 19 T cell receptor beta chains in this list originate from one sample, sequenced in a study of regulatory T cells in long-lasting Graves disease. Indicated time point: newly diagnosed GD, antithyroid drugs for less than 3 months. There was RNA extracted from PBMCs, and the TCR library was made from it. Building the TCR beta libraries relied on iRepertoire HTBI primers, and CDR3 regions underwent Arm-PCR. One entry per CDR3 protein, called by TCRdb with MiXCR from the multiplex PCR reads. The table shows about 430,000 distinct CDR3 sequences, with about 15% occurring only once. These data are also associated with another study on T cells in Graves' hyperthyroidism and ophthalmopathy.

Sequencing used peripheral blood mononuclear cells (PBMCs), obtained at new diagnosis, from a patient treated with antithyroid drugs. The receptor set was obtained from a woman between 40 and 50 years old with Graves disease.

The chain joins TRBV28 to TRBJ2-1; possible D gene TRBD1, 6 bases. This CDR3 is 14 amino acids long. With 7 bases removed from V and 6 bases from J, the gap between germline ends came to 16 bases. The V gene's germline CDR1 is MDHEN and CDR2 SYDVKM. The CDR3 loop is CASTQGPRLNEQFF. The CDR3 bases are TGTGCCAGCACTCAGGGGCCTCGGCTCAATGAGCAGTTCTTC.

This clonotype was observed many times. The genes are TRBV2 and TRBJ2-7; TRBD2 aligns across 13 bases. The V gene end was trimmed by 3 bases and the J gene end by 9 bases; junction bases not matched to a gene: 5. Germline values: CDR1 SNHLY, CDR2 FYNNEI. The CDR3 length is 14 residues. The CDR3 DNA sequence: TGTGCCAGCAGTGACGGACTAGCGGGAGTCAGGCAGTACTTC. It codes for CASSDGLAGVRQYF.

The chain recombines TRBV28 with TRBJ2-5; tentative D call: TRBD1 (5 bases). Germline V CDR1 and CDR2: MDHEN, SYDVKM. The CDR3 totals 14 residues. V lost 5 bases to trimming and J lost 5 bases, with 15 bases between them. CDR3 bases: TGTGCCAGCAGTCCCGAGACAGTTTGGGAGACCCAGTACTTC. Encoded protein: CASSPETVWETQYF.

There are many counts of this clonotype. This chain joins TRBV7-2 and TRBJ2-4; no firm D call. This CDR3 region has 14 residues. Trimming left V 8 bases short and J 5 bases short, with 16 bases between. Germline V gene data show CDR1 as SGHTA and CDR2 as FQGNSA. The CDR3 DNA reads as TGTGCCAGCCGCGCATCGGGCAGTCAAAACATTCAGTACTTC. Translated: CASRASGSQNIQYF.

The V gene is TRBV2, the J gene TRBJ1-2; 7 bases are a match to TRBD1. The CDR3 runs to 13 residues. CDR1 and CDR2 (germline): SNHLY, FYNNEI. Losses at the gene ends were 2 bases for V and 4 bases for J; bases not matched to a gene: 1. The CDR3 region is CASSESGGYGYTF. The CDR3 bases are TGTGCCAGCAGTGAATCAGGGGGCTATGGCTACACCTTC.

In its sample, this clonotype was seen many times. The rearrangement joins TRBV28 to TRBJ2-1, with TRBD1 as a possible D gene (6 bases). The CDR3 has 15 residues. Germline CDR1 is MDHEN and CDR2 is SYDVKM. V was clipped by 7 bases and J by 2 bases, with 15 bases between them. The CDR3 DNA reads as TGTGCCAGCACCCGGAACAGGGCTACCTACAATGAGCAGTTCTTC. It encodes CASTRNRATYNEQFF.

This clonotype came up a few times. The V call is TRBV5-6, the J call TRBJ2-1, with 8 bases that match TRBD2. Germline CDR1 and CDR2: SGHDT and YYEEEE. This CDR3 is 15 amino acids long. Trimming took 3 bases from V and 5 from J; bases not matched to a gene: 7. The CDR3 protein is CASSYTLAGNNEQFF. CDR3 coding DNA: TGTGCCAGCAGCTACACTCTAGCGGGTAACAATGAGCAGTTCTTC.

Many counts were recorded for this clonotype. The chain couples TRBV6-5 to TRBJ2-3, with D hard to call. V lost 4 bases and J lost 1, with 18 bases in between. The CDR3 has 17 amino acids. Germline V gene lookup returns CDR1 MNHEY and CDR2 SVGAGI. Here the CDR3 reads CASSSKFSVRGTDTQYF. As DNA, the CDR3 is TGTGCCAGCAGTTCCAAATTCAGCGTACGCGGCACAGATACGCAGTATTTT.

The chain has TRBV15 and TRBJ1-4, with unresolved D. Trimming stripped 1 base from V and 0 bases from J, with 12 bases between. The CDR3 totals 17 residues. The germline V gene has CDR1 LNHNV and CDR2 YYDKDF (reference sequence). DNA of the CDR3: TGTGCCACCAGCAGAGCTTCCTCCGGGACAACTAATGAAAAACTGTTTTTT. It encodes CATSRASSGTTNEKLFF.

This clonotype was recorded many times. V usage is TRBV27 and J usage is TRBJ2-2; 9 bases align to TRBD1. The CDR3 length is 16 residues. Trimming removed 6 bases from V and 6 bases from J; junction bases left unmatched: 11. The germline V gene encodes CDR1 MNHEY and CDR2 SMNVEV (reference sequence). CDR3 nucleotides: TGTGCCAGCAGCCTAGGGGGACAGGGAGTTTCCGGGGAGCTGTTTTTT. Its protein is CASSLGGQGVSGELFF.

This clonotype was recorded at least ten times. This sequence joins TRBV11-2 and TRBJ1-2, with D possibly TRBD1 on 5 matching bases. Trimming removed 5 bases from V and 7 bases from J, with 14 bases in between. The CDR3 sequence is 13 residues long. Germline V gene lookup returns CDR1 SGHAT and CDR2 FQNNGV. CDR3 loop: CASSVGLTRGYTF. In DNA, the CDR3 is TGTGCCAGCAGCGTGGGACTTACCCGTGGCTACACCTTC.

The chain couples TRBV5-4 to TRBJ1-1, with D uncertain. CDR3 length: 16 amino acids. The germline V gene has CDR1 SGHNT and CDR2 YYREEE (reference sequence). V was pared by 2 bases and J by 0 bases, with 14 bases between. The DNA of the CDR3 is TGTGCCAGCAGCTTCGGGGTACAGCTACTGAACACTGAAGCTTTCTTT. This translates into CASSFGVQLLNTEAFF.

This clonotype was recorded many times. The chain uses TRBV3-1 and TRBJ2-7; D possibly matches TRBD1 or TRBD2 (5 bases each). Germline CDR1 LGHDT, CDR2 YNNKEL (reference sequence). The CDR3 contains 12 residues. Trimming cost V 10 bases and J 3 bases, with 13 bases left between them. CDR3 nucleotide sequence: TGTGCCACCGAAGGGGCGGGCTACGAGCAGTACTTC. Its protein is CATEGAGYEQYF.

The chain uses TRBV11-3 and TRBJ2-5; maybe TRBD2 (6 bases). The V and J ends lost 2 bases and 5 bases respectively, with 12 bases between them. The CDR3 runs to 14 residues. The germline V gene has CDR1 SGHNT and CDR2 YENEEA. The chain's CDR3 is CASSLMGGGETQYF. The CDR3, as DNA: TGTGCCAGCAGCTTAATGGGAGGTGGGGAGACCCAGTACTTC.

This clonotype was detected many times. This chain links TRBV27 with TRBJ2-7; TRBD2 might be the D (6 bases). This CDR3 spans 15 amino acids. Germline V gives CDR1 MNHEY, CDR2 SMNVEV (reference sequence). Trimming took off 3 bases at V and 5 bases at J, with 17 bases between the two ends. CDR3 protein: CASSFSGDGFDEQYF. DNA of the CDR3: TGTGCCAGCAGTTTCTCGGGGGATGGGTTCGACGAGCAGTACTTC.

This clonotype was recorded many times. This chain links TRBV20-1 with TRBJ2-3, with TRBD1 matching 9 bases. The CDR3 runs 17 residues. V shed 6 bases, J shed 2 bases, and the junction held 15 bases outside the gene matches. Per the germline V gene, CDR1 is DFQATT and CDR2 is SNEGSKA (reference sequence). The CDR3 region has the DNA TGCAGTGCCAGGACAGGGGCGGGCTTTTGGGACACAGATACGCAGTATTTT. The encoded protein is CSARTGAGFWDTDTQYF.

This clonotype was observed many times. The gene calls are TRBV7-9 and TRBJ2-1, with D hard to call. Trimming cost V 4 bases and J 0 bases, with 16 bases left between them. The CDR3 is 17 amino acids. The germline gives CDR1 SEHNR, CDR2 FQNEAQ (reference sequence). DNA for the CDR3: TGTGCCAGCAGCTCCCCCCTGGCTAGGAGCTCCTACAATGAGCAGTTCTTC. This gives the protein CASSSPLARSSYNEQFF. The entire variable domain, with the rest obtained from reference TRBV7-9 and TRBJ2-1, is as follows: DTGVSQNPRHKITKRGQNVTFRCDPISEHNRLYWYRQTLGQGPEFLTYFQNEAQLEKSRLLSDRFSAERPKGSFSTLEIQRTEQGDSAMYLCASSSPLARSSYNEQFFGPGTRLTVL.

The table lists this clonotype with many counts. The rearrangement uses TRBV11-2 and TRBJ2-7, with TRBD2 matching 13 bases. The CDR3 sequence is 15 residues long. The germline gives CDR1 SGHAT, CDR2 FQNNGV. The junction had 2 bases not matched to a gene; V was cut back by 1 base and J by 5 bases. CDR3 nucleotide sequence: TGTGCCAGCAGCTTAGTTGGACTAGCGGGGGACGAGCAGTACTTC. It codes for CASSLVGLAGDEQYF.

This clonotype showed up many times. The rearrangement joins TRBV11-2 to TRBJ2-5; 9 bases agree with TRBD1. Germline CDR1 and CDR2: SGHAT and FQNNGV. V gave up 4 bases and J gave up 4 bases; unmatched junction bases: 13. The CDR3 has 17 residues. The CDR3 sequence is CASSSLRNRGRRETQYF. The CDR3 DNA reads TGTGCCAGCAGCTCGCTACGGAACAGGGGGCGGAGAGAGACCCAGTACTTC.